What follows are 20 T cell receptor beta chains derived from one specimen sequenced in a study of shared clonotypes between healthy human individuals. Profiled with immunoSEQ multiplex PCR; TCRdb holds only in-frame clones, not every one. This table holds approximately 1.5 million clones, roughly 98.5% found once. The sample consisted of naive CD4+ T cells sorted from blood. Subset here: CD45RA+ positively selected. These receptors all stem from a man aged 25 to 40 in good health.

The rearrangement joins TRBV7-2 to TRBJ2-2; D ambiguous. The germline CDR1 and CDR2 sequences are SGHTA and FQGNSA. Trimming pared 5 bases from V and 1 base from J, leaving 14 bases between. This CDR3 has 16 amino acids. The CDR3 reads CASSRTLIQNTGELFF. The CDR3 DNA reads as TGTGCCAGCAGCCGAACGCTAATACAGAACACCGGGGAGCTGTTTTTT.

The chain has TRBV28 and TRBJ2-2, with D possibly matching TRBD1 (5 bases). Germline CDR1 reads MDHEN; CDR2 reads SYDVKM. The CDR3 is 13 amino acids. The V end was cut by 5 bases, the J end by 6 bases, with 10 bases between. CDR3 sequence reads: CASSRLGPGELFF. The CDR3 bases are TGTGCCAGCAGTCGGTTGGGGCCCGGGGAGCTGTTTTTT.

The chain recombines TRBV25-1 with TRBJ2-1; TRBD1 might be the D (7 bases). The CDR3 consists of 15 residues. V was pared by 6 bases and J by 3 bases, with 15 bases between. Germline V gene lookup returns CDR1 MGHDK and CDR2 SYGVNS. The CDR3 coding sequence is TGTGCCAGCAGAGTAGGGGGGACAGACTACAATGAGCAGTTCTTC. It translates to CASRVGGTDYNEQFF.

V and J are TRBV12-5 and TRBJ1-1; 8 bases map to TRBD1. From germline, CDR1 is LGHNT and CDR2 FRNRAP. CDR3 length: 15 residues. V was pared by 4 bases and J by 1 base, with 5 bases of the junction left unmatched. CDR3 protein: CASGSEGTGNTEAFF. The CDR3 nucleotides are TGTGCTAGTGGTTCTGAGGGGACAGGGAACACTGAAGCTTTCTTT.

V and J are TRBV28 and TRBJ1-4; 8 bases fit TRBD1. The CDR3 contains 15 residues. V shed 6 bases and J 3 bases; nucleotides not matched to a gene: 6. Germline assignment: CDR1 MDHEN and CDR2 SYDVKM. The chain's CDR3 is CASSDQGAPNEKLFF. CDR3 nucleotides: TGTGCCAGCAGCGACCAGGGGGCGCCTAATGAAAAACTGTTTTTT.

The chain carries TRBV5-1 and TRBJ2-1, with D hard to call. CDR1 SGHRS and CDR2 YFSETQ come from the germline V gene. The CDR3 has 15 residues. The V end was cut by 0 bases, the J end by 5 bases, with 12 bases between. The CDR3 DNA reads TGCGCCAGCAGCTTGGAAGGACCTCACAACAATGAGCAGTTCTTC. Translation gives CASSLEGPHNNEQFF.

V and J are TRBV9 and TRBJ1-5; the D gene is possibly TRBD1 (5 bases). Germline V lookup: CDR1 SGDLS, CDR2 YYNGEE. Trimming shortened V by 3 bases and J by 5 bases, and 12 bases separated the two germline ends. CDR3 length equals 14 residues. CDR3 nucleotide sequence: TGTGCCAGCAGCGCCGGGGGGATTTATCAGCCCCAGCATTTT. Translated, it gives CASSAGGIYQPQHF.

The chain carries TRBV2 and TRBJ2-5; D remains unclear. Germline V CDR1 and CDR2: SNHLY, FYNNEI. This CDR3 has 13 residues. Trimming pared 7 bases from V and 2 bases from J, leaving 11 bases between. Here the CDR3 reads CASMPRVQETQYF. CDR3 DNA sequence: TGTGCCAGCATGCCGCGAGTGCAAGAGACCCAGTACTTC.

V is TRBV30 and J is TRBJ2-5; TRBD1 agrees at 7 bases. CDR1 is GTSNPN and CDR2 is SVGIG in the germline V gene (reference sequence). There are 13 residues in the CDR3. Trimming removed 3 bases from V and 7 bases from J; junction bases left unmatched: 8. The CDR3 bases are TGTGCCTGGAGCGACAGGGTCTCCGGGACCCAGTACTTC. Encoded protein: CAWSDRVSGTQYF.

Here the CDR3 DNA reads TGTGCCAGTAGTATTAACGGGGAATCGGGCGAGCAGTACTTC. Protein sequence: CASSINGESGEQYF. V and J are TRBV19 and TRBJ2-7; D is perhaps TRBD2 (5 bases). Between the trimmed V and J ends, which lost 3 bases and 6 bases, there was a span of 15 bases. This CDR3 has 14 residues. The germline gives CDR1 LNHDA, CDR2 SQIVND (reference sequence). Complete variable domain (other parts from reference TRBV19 and TRBJ2-7): DGGITQSPKYLFRKEGQNVTLSCEQNLNHDAMYWYRQDPGQGLRLIYYSQIVNDFQKGDIAEGYSVSREKKESFPLTVTSAQKNPTAFYLCASSINGESGEQYFGPGTRLTVT.

V and J are TRBV7-3 and TRBJ2-1, with TRBD1 matching over 8 bases. CDR1 is SGHTA and CDR2 is FQGTGA in the germline V gene. The CDR3 sequence is 14 residues long. After removal of 2 bases from V and 5 bases from J, the junction contained 2 bases not matched to a gene. CDR3 nucleotides: TGTGCCAGCAGCTTAGACAGGGGCGACAATGAGCAGTTCTTC. Its protein is CASSLDRGDNEQFF.

The V and J genes are TRBV10-3 and TRBJ2-7; tentatively, D is TRBD1 (7 bases). Deletions cut 10 bases from V and 3 bases from J, with 16 bases between. This CDR3 is 13 amino acids long. CDR1 and CDR2 from the germline V gene are ENHRY and SYGVKD. CDR3 in DNA: TGTGCCAGCGCGGGACAGAAAGACTACGAGCAGTACTTC. Protein sequence: CASAGQKDYEQYF.

This chain links TRBV2 with TRBJ2-1; no clear D gene. Germline CDR1 reads SNHLY; CDR2 reads FYNNEI. Trimming shortened V by 4 bases and J by 6 bases, and 16 bases separated the two germline ends. This CDR3 has 15 residues. The CDR3 DNA sequence: TGTGCCAGCAGTGCCCGAGGAGTGGGCGGCAATGAGCAGTTCTTC. Its translation: CASSARGVGGNEQFF. Full variable domain (remainder filled in from reference TRBV2 and TRBJ2-1): EPEVTQTPSHQVTQMGQEVILRCVPISNHLYFYWYRQILGQKVEFLVSFYNNEISEKSEIFDDQFSVERPDGSNFTLKIRSTKLEDSAMYFCASSARGVGGNEQFFGPGTRLTVL.

The chain employs TRBV19 and TRBJ1-5, with unresolved D. V lost 5 bases, J lost 2 bases, and 10 bases lay in between. Germline CDR1 and CDR2: LNHDA and SQIVND (reference sequence). The length of the CDR3 is 14 residues. For the CDR3, the DNA is TGTGCCAGTAGTTTGAGGCGAGGCAATCAGCCCCAGCATTTT. This sequence encodes CASSLRRGNQPQHF.

The table lists this clone with a count of one. The chain couples TRBV6-1 to TRBJ1-1; TRBD1 aligns across 7 bases. The CDR3 has 15 residues. Trimming at V came to 10 bases and at J to 2 bases, leaving 13 bases not matched to a gene. Germline CDR1 MNHNS, CDR2 SASEGT. The CDR3 here is CATRWAGQPNTEAFF. The CDR3 coding sequence is TGTGCCACCCGCTGGGCGGGACAGCCCAACACTGAAGCTTTCTTT.

J is TRBJ2-2 and V is TRBV28; D may match TRBD1 or TRBD2 (5 bases each). Germline V CDR1 and CDR2: MDHEN, SYDVKM. V was cut by 6 bases and J by 1 base, with 15 bases left in between. This CDR3 region has 16 residues. The CDR3 here is CASSLGTDLNTGELFF. The CDR3 DNA follows: TGTGCCAGCAGCCTTGGGACGGACCTGAACACCGGGGAGCTGTTTTTT.

To note about this clone: The same CDR3 also results from other DNA sequences found in this sample. The chain is built from TRBV5-1 and TRBJ1-4; 9 positions match TRBD1. This CDR3 is built from 15 residues. CDR1 is SGHRS, CDR2 YFSETQ, per germline. The V and J ends lost 0 bases and 8 bases, in that order; junction bases with no gene match: 5. The CDR3 DNA reads as TGCGCCAGCAGCTTGGCCCCGACAGGGGGAGAAAAACTGTTTTTT. Translated, it gives CASSLAPTGGEKLFF.

This clone appeared once. V is TRBV25-1 and J is TRBJ1-2, with D unclear. Trimming stripped 3 bases from V and 7 bases from J, with 15 bases between. In germline, CDR1 is MGHDK, CDR2 SYGVNS. The CDR3 is 14 amino acids. CDR3 DNA: TGTGCCAGCAGTGATCCGCAAAAACGTAGTGGCTACACCTTC. Translated: CASSDPQKRSGYTF.

The sample holds one count of this clone. The chain employs TRBV14 and TRBJ2-7, with D perhaps given as TRBD1 or TRBD2 (5 bases each). CDR3 length equals 15 residues. Trimming took off 4 bases at V and 5 bases at J, with 18 bases between the two ends. Germline CDR1 and CDR2: SGHDN and FVKESK. In DNA, the CDR3 is TGTGCCAGCAGCCGCATAGTATCAGGGAGCAACGAGCAGTACTTC. This codes for CASSRIVSGSNEQYF. The complete variable domain, with remaining parts taken from reference TRBV14 and TRBJ2-7, reads EAGVTQFPSHSVIEKGQTVTLRCDPISGHDNLYWYRRVMGKEIKFLLHFVKESKQDESGMPNNRFLAERTGGTYSTLKVQPAELEDSGVYFCASSRIVSGSNEQYFGPGTRLTVT.

The chain uses TRBV2 and TRBJ1-1; D is ambiguous. This CDR3 region has 15 residues. Trimming stripped 0 bases from V and 6 bases from J, with 14 bases between. Germline-derived CDR1 and CDR2 are SNHLY and FYNNEI. Written as DNA, the CDR3 is TGTGCCAGCAGTGAAGCGAGGACGTTCTTGTCTGAAGCTTTCTTT. Amino acid sequence: CASSEARTFLSEAFF.